The rows below give T cell receptor beta chains drawn from one sample of a study of Graves' ophthalmopathy and Graves' hyperthyroidism. TCRdb re-called the multiplex PCR reads through MiXCR, storing one row per CDR3 protein. The data show over 150,000 distinct CDR3 sequences, with 30% to 45% seen just once and about 6% held by the top ten. The sample comprised peripheral blood. These receptors all come from a middle-aged woman with Graves' ophthalmopathy. Each CDR3 is given without its conserved first and last residue. Each record gives: V gene, CDR3 protein.

TRBV6-2/TRBV6-3,ASSYSPGSPYEQY
TRBV29-1,SVDSSGNTIY
TRBV20-1,GSSDRDQPQH
TRBV12-3/TRBV12-4,ASSRPLGGTGELF
TRBV6-1,ASMGQENTEAF
TRBV6-1,ASSQLRTGELF
TRBV6-1,ASSDRTVTYEQY
TRBV27,ASSRQGGNTEAF
TRBV28,ASRPPLVYEQY
TRBV28,ASSEMTGTYGYT
TRBV7-2,ASRRQGASYEQY
TRBV29-1,SVGGLGYT